A single sample is the source of the 16 T cell receptor beta chains below, sequenced in a study of T cell responses to AZD1222 COVID-19 vaccine. Sequenced by immunoSEQ multiplex PCR; TCRdb stores in-frame clones only, minus some. The sample carries about 83,000 clones, more than 75% recorded once. The source material was peripheral blood, sampled on day 0 of AZD1222 vaccination. These TCRs come from an adult in good health.

J is TRBJ2-7 and V is TRBV6-5; 8 bases are shared with TRBD2. The junction had 5 bases not matched to a gene; V was cut back by 5 bases and J by 2 bases. In germline, CDR1 is MNHEY, CDR2 SVGAGI. This CDR3 spans 14 amino acids. CDR3 sequence reads: CASSQTSGPYEQYF. The CDR3 nucleotides are TGTGCCAGCAGTCAAACTAGCGGTCCCTACGAGCAGTACTTC.

This clone has just a few counts. The chain has TRBV7-8 and TRBJ1-1; D unclear. V was cut by 5 bases and J by 0 bases, with 7 bases left in between. The germline V gene has CDR1 SGHVS and CDR2 FQNEAQ. The CDR3 totals 13 residues. The CDR3 DNA reads as TGTGCCAGCAGCCCAAGATTGAACACTGAAGCTTTCTTT. This sequence encodes CASSPRLNTEAFF.

The chain carries TRBV5-1 and TRBJ2-6; 7 nucleotides align to TRBD1. V dropped 4 bases and J dropped 0; count of bases not matched to a gene: 10. The CDR3 totals 18 residues. Germline assignment: CDR1 SGHRS and CDR2 YFSETQ. In DNA form, the CDR3 reads TGCGCCAGCAGCACTACAGGGGCCCTAGACTCTGGGGCCAACGTCCTGACTTTC. Translation gives CASSTTGALDSGANVLTF.

The J gene is TRBJ1-5, the V gene TRBV7-9; D might be TRBD1 (5 bases). Trimming shortened V by 3 bases and J by 2 bases, and 8 bases separated the two germline ends. The CDR3 runs 14 residues. Looked up from germline, CDR1 is SEHNR and CDR2 is FQNEAQ (reference sequence). CDR3 nucleotide sequence: TGTGCCAGCAGCTTGGAAGGGGGCAATCAGCCCCAGCATTTT. Its protein is CASSLEGGNQPQHF.

This clone was seen a single time. The genes are TRBV14 and TRBJ2-7, with TRBD1 identical over 8 bases. The CDR3 is 16 residues long. From germline, CDR1 is SGHDN and CDR2 FVKESK. Losses at the gene ends were 4 bases for V and 2 bases for J; bases not matched to a gene: 10. The CDR3 region has the DNA TGTGCCAGCAGCCCCTTCGGACAGGGCGATACCTACGAGCAGTACTTC. It encodes CASSPFGQGDTYEQYF. The entire variable domain, with the rest obtained from reference TRBV14 and TRBJ2-7, is as follows: EAGVTQFPSHSVIEKGQTVTLRCDPISGHDNLYWYRRVMGKEIKFLLHFVKESKQDESGMPNNRFLAERTGGTYSTLKVQPAELEDSGVYFCASSPFGQGDTYEQYFGPGTRLTVT.

The rearrangement links TRBV7-9 to TRBJ1-4; 7 nucleotides agree with TRBD1. CDR1 and CDR2 (germline): SEHNR, FQNEAQ (reference sequence). V lost 4 bases, J lost 4 bases, and 6 bases stayed unmatched. The CDR3 length is 15 residues. In DNA form, the CDR3 reads TGTGCCAGCAGCTCCTGGGACAGTCGTAATGAAAAACTGTTTTTT. Its protein is CASSSWDSRNEKLFF.

The rearrangement uses TRBV5-5 and TRBJ1-6, with TRBD1 as a possible D gene (6 bases). CDR1 SGHKS and CDR2 YYEKEE come from the germline V gene (reference sequence). V lost 2 bases and J 8 bases, leaving 11 bases between the germline ends. CDR3 length: 14 amino acids. The DNA of the CDR3 is TGTGCCAGCAGCTTCTCAGGGGAGGATTCACCCCTCCACTTT. Its protein product is CASSFSGEDSPLHF.

CDR3 amino acids: CSARGGQPQHF. For the CDR3, the DNA is TGCAGTGCTAGAGGGGGTCAGCCCCAGCATTTT. The chain has TRBV20-1 and TRBJ1-5; no reliable D call. The CDR3 length is 11 residues. Deletions cut 1 base from V and 6 bases from J, with 4 bases between. Germline CDR1 reads DFQATT; CDR2 reads SNEGSKA (reference sequence).

As DNA, the CDR3 is TGTGCCAGCAGCCGCGGGAGGAGGCAAGAGACCCAGTACTTC. Encoded protein: CASSRGRRQETQYF. The chain recombines TRBV3-1 (or the pseudogene TRBV3-2) with TRBJ2-5, with 8 bases identical to TRBD2. The CDR3 is 14 residues long. J gave up 2 bases and V 4 bases, and 3 bases lay outside the gene matches. CDR1 and CDR2 (germline): LGHDT, YNNKEL (reference sequence).

The rearrangement links TRBV7-2 to TRBJ1-1, with 8 bases that match TRBD1. Germline CDR1 is SGHTA and CDR2 is FQGNSA. V shed 5 bases, J shed 1 base, and the junction held 6 bases outside the gene matches. The CDR3 length is 15 residues. CDR3 loop: CASSAMTGANTEAFF. Here the CDR3 DNA reads TGTGCCAGCAGCGCGATGACAGGGGCGAACACTGAAGCTTTCTTT. Based on the CDR3 plus reference TRBV7-2 and TRBJ1-1, the full variable domain is GAGVSQSPSNKVTEKGKDVELRCDPISGHTALYWYRQSLGQGLEFLIYFQGNSAPDKSGLPSDRFSAERTGGSVSTLTIQRTQQEDSAVYLCASSAMTGANTEAFFGQGTRLTVV.

The rearrangement uses TRBV10-1 and TRBJ2-1, with TRBD1 as a possible D gene (6 bases). The V end was cut by 10 bases, the J end by 2 bases, with 21 bases between. Germline assignment: CDR1 WNHNN and CDR2 SYGVQD (reference sequence). The length of the CDR3 is 16 residues. Here the CDR3 reads CAIRKVGAYAYNEQFF. In DNA form, the CDR3 reads TGCGCCATCAGGAAGGTGGGGGCTTACGCCTACAATGAGCAGTTCTTC.

This chain connects TRBV7-2 to TRBJ1-5; D call uncertain. The CDR3 covers 15 residues. Per the germline V gene, CDR1 is SGHTA and CDR2 is FQGNSA. V shed 5 bases and J shed 3 bases, with 14 bases lying between them. CDR3 DNA sequence: TGTGCCAGCAGCCCAGCCACTGGTTTCAATCAGCCCCAGCATTTT. As protein: CASSPATGFNQPQHF.

This chain joins TRBV5-4 and TRBJ2-1, with 9 nucleotides matching TRBD2. V was clipped by 0 bases and J by 5 bases; unmatched bases: 9. The CDR3 spans 17 residues. The germline CDR1 and CDR2 sequences are SGHNT and YYREEE (reference sequence). In DNA, the CDR3 is TGTGCCAGCAGCTTGGCCTCGAGGCTAGCGGGAAACAATGAGCAGTTCTTC. Protein: CASSLASRLAGNNEQFF.

The chain combines TRBV7-9 with TRBJ2-7; D is perhaps TRBD2 (6 bases). The CDR3 contains 14 residues. With 3 bases removed from V and 0 bases from J, the gap between germline ends came to 9 bases. The germline CDR1 and CDR2 sequences are SEHNR and FQNEAQ (reference sequence). The CDR3 loop reads CASSFSGRSYEQYF. CDR3 sequence (DNA): TGTGCCAGCAGCTTCAGCGGGCGCTCCTACGAGCAGTACTTC.

This clone came up a few times. The gene calls are TRBV19 and TRBJ2-1, with 8 bases aligning to TRBD2. CDR3 size: 17 residues. Per germline, CDR1 LNHDA and CDR2 SQIVND (reference sequence). V was pared by 1 base and J by 0 bases, with 5 bases of the junction left unmatched. The CDR3 sequence: CASSIVGGRPSYNEQFF. The DNA for the CDR3 is TGTGCCAGTAGTATAGTTGGCGGGAGGCCCTCCTACAATGAGCAGTTCTTC.

The rearrangement uses TRBV10-3 and TRBJ2-3, with 8 bases lining up with TRBD1. Germline-derived CDR1 and CDR2 are ENHRY and SYGVKD. This CDR3 is built from 15 residues. J was trimmed by 5 bases and V by 5 bases; bases with no gene match: 9. This CDR3 reads CAISIGQGPIDTQYF. The CDR3 DNA reads TGTGCCATCAGTATCGGACAGGGTCCGATAGATACGCAGTATTTT.